Sequencing of this TCR beta chain was carried out in a study of response to subunit inactivated influenza vaccine. Study-wide findings and caveats: The authors suggested that few new T cells are recruited per seasonal influenza vaccination.

As to this clonotype: Its antigen is not identified.

The CDR3 totals 14 residues. The V gene lost 1 base and the J gene lost 3 bases, with 10 bases spanning the gap. Germline V lookup: CDR1 SGHDT, CDR2 YYEEEE. TCRdb processed the RT-PCR reads anew with MiXCR; each CDR3 protein has one entry. The sample has 530,000 or so distinct CDR3 sequences; approximately 14% are singletons. This specimen consisted of PBMCs from blood, obtained 11 to 12 days after vaccination. This receptor was identified in a man aged 50-59 years who received an inactivated influenza vaccine. This rearrangement joins TRBV5-6 to TRBJ1-1; a possible D gene is TRBD1 (5 bases). CDR3 protein: CASSLIGADTEAFF. CDR3 nucleotide sequence: TGTGCCAGCAGCTTGATAGGGGCAGACACTGAAGCTTTCTTT.